The 9 T cell receptor beta chains given below trace back to one sample, sequenced in a study of blood T cell repertoires in COVID-19. The repertoire was sequenced with immunoSEQ multiplex PCR; TCRdb's copy has only in-frame clones and lacks some. The sample holds about 150,000 clones, approximately 86% seen once. The sample was peripheral blood. The receptor source for this set is a woman older than 75 with COVID-19, enrolled during active disease.

The CDR3: CASSIDRAQPQHF. In DNA, the CDR3 is TGTGCCAGCAGTATAGACAGGGCCCAGCCCCAGCATTTT. J is TRBJ1-5 and V is TRBV6-5; 7 bases fit TRBD1. CDR1 and CDR2 from the germline V gene are MNHEY and SVGAGI. Germline trimming cut 5 bases from V and 7 bases from J; bases unmatched to any gene: 5. There are 13 residues in the CDR3.

The V gene is TRBV7-2, the J gene TRBJ2-1; D call uncertain. Deletions cut 4 bases from V and 2 bases from J, with 9 bases between. CDR3 size: 14 residues. CDR1 is SGHTA and CDR2 is FQGNSA in the germline V gene. The CDR3 nucleotides read TGTGCCAGCAGCTCTTACGGTCCCTACAATGAGCAGTTCTTC. This sequence encodes CASSSYGPYNEQFF. The full variable domain, with the rest looked up from reference TRBV7-2 and TRBJ2-1, is GAGVSQSPSNKVTEKGKDVELRCDPISGHTALYWYRQSLGQGLEFLIYFQGNSAPDKSGLPSDRFSAERTGGSVSTLTIQRTQQEDSAVYLCASSSYGPYNEQFFGPGTRLTVL.

This rearrangement joins TRBV24-1 to TRBJ2-7; the D gene is possibly TRBD1 (6 bases). V was pared by 4 bases and J by 5 bases, with 14 bases between. Germline-derived CDR1 and CDR2 are KGHDR and SFDVKD. The CDR3 runs 14 residues. CDR3 sequence: CATSEGQGSHEQYF. Written as DNA, the CDR3 is TGTGCCACCAGTGAGGGGCAGGGGTCCCACGAGCAGTACTTC.

The V gene is TRBV2, the J gene TRBJ2-7, with a possible D match to TRBD1 (6 bases). The V gene lost 7 bases and the J gene lost 3 bases, with 13 bases spanning the gap. The germline V gene has CDR1 SNHLY and CDR2 FYNNEI. The CDR3 consists of 13 residues. CDR3 protein: CASTGQAHYEQYF. In DNA, the CDR3 is TGTGCCAGCACGGGACAAGCGCACTACGAGCAGTACTTC.

This clone was recorded only once. This rearrangement joins TRBV19 to TRBJ2-5; D remains ambiguous. V was cut by 0 bases and J by 5 bases, with 7 bases left in between. The germline gives CDR1 LNHDA, CDR2 SQIVND (reference sequence). The CDR3 consists of 13 residues. In DNA, the CDR3 is TGTGCCAGTAGTATAGAGGGCCCGGAGACCCAGTACTTC. It is translated as CASSIEGPETQYF. Supplemented by reference TRBV19 and TRBJ2-5, the full variable domain reads DGGITQSPKYLFRKEGQNVTLSCEQNLNHDAMYWYRQDPGQGLRLIYYSQIVNDFQKGDIAEGYSVSREKKESFPLTVTSAQKNPTAFYLCASSIEGPETQYFGPGTRLLVL.

The chain combines TRBV10-3 with TRBJ1-5; TRBD1 agrees at 10 bases. The V segment lost 2 bases and the J segment 7 bases; nucleotides outside the gene matches: 5. Germline CDR1 is ENHRY and CDR2 is SYGVKD. CDR3 length: 15 amino acids. The CDR3 protein is CAISEGTGVLQPQHF. DNA of the CDR3: TGTGCCATCAGTGAGGGGACAGGGGTTCTCCAGCCCCAGCATTTT.

The chain combines TRBV5-6 with TRBJ1-1; a weak D match, TRBD1 (5 bases). From germline, CDR1 is SGHDT and CDR2 YYEEEE. The CDR3 sequence is 14 residues long. V lost 3 bases and J 3 bases, leaving 12 bases between the germline ends. This CDR3 reads CASSWPGPDTEAFF. CDR3 in DNA: TGTGCCAGCAGCTGGCCAGGGCCCGACACTGAAGCTTTCTTT.

The chain combines TRBV2 with TRBJ1-3; unclear D gene. Trimming took 2 bases from V and 0 from J, leaving 5 bases between them. The V gene's germline CDR1 is SNHLY and CDR2 FYNNEI. CDR3 length: 14 residues. The CDR3 bases are TGTGCCAGCAGTGAAAACAGCTCTGGAAACACCATATATTTT. This sequence encodes CASSENSSGNTIYF.

This clone was detected once. The chain has TRBV5-1 and TRBJ2-1, with 9 bases identical to TRBD2. V trimming: 0 bases; J trimming: 2 bases; junction bases outside the gene matches: 3. There are 16 residues in the CDR3. Germline CDR1 reads SGHRS; CDR2 reads YFSETQ. In nucleotides, the CDR3 is TGCGCCAGCAGCTTGGCTAGCGGGACGACCTACAATGAGCAGTTCTTC. Protein sequence: CASSLASGTTYNEQFF.